This entry describes one TCR beta chain. These data are taken from a study of technical replicates of blood from a handful of donors. The repertoire was sequenced with immunoSEQ multiplex PCR; TCRdb's copy has only in-frame clones and lacks some. The sample records 65,000 to 95,000 clones, about 86% being singletons. This CDR3 spans 18 amino acids. The germline V gene encodes CDR1 SEHNR and CDR2 FQNEAQ (reference sequence). V dropped 5 bases and J dropped 0; count of bases not matched to a gene: 13. The gene calls are TRBV7-9 and TRBJ1-1; TRBD1 agrees at 9 bases. The source of this sequence is a human donor in good health. Some clones in this sample may be carry-over from other donors' samples. Sequencing was performed on PBMCs. The DNA of the CDR3 is TGTGCCAGCAGCGCGCGCGACAGGGGGTACGTTATGAACACTGAAGCTTTCTTT. It yields the protein CASSARDRGYVMNTEAFF.